This T cell receptor beta chain was sequenced in a study of shared clonotypes between healthy human individuals. Note on this clone: The sample holds other DNA sequences that translate to the same CDR3.

V was clipped by 0 bases and J by 2 bases, with 5 bases between them. The CDR3 is 14 amino acids. The germline gives CDR1 SGHAT, CDR2 FQNNGV. For sorted subsets, approximately 200 ng DNA per replicate equaled about 30,000 T cell genomes. The method was immunoSEQ multiplex PCR; TCRdb's version includes in-frame clones alone and lacks a portion of them. Among approximately 2.5 million clones listed, around 94% were seen once. Memory CD4+ cells were the fraction left after CD45RA+ naive selection. J is TRBJ1-5 and V is TRBV11-2; D unresolved. What was sequenced was naive CD4+ T cells sorted from blood. Subset of the sample: CD45RA+ positively selected. The source is a man in his late teens or twenties in good health. In DNA form, the CDR3 reads TGTGCCAGCAGCTTAGATGGAGGCAATCAGCCCCAGCATTTT. Amino acids: CASSLDGGNQPQHF.